Given below is one T cell receptor beta chain in context. Antigen unknown. Germline V gives CDR1 KGHSH, CDR2 LQKENI. The CDR3 length is 13 residues. V was cut by 6 bases and J by 9 bases, with 15 bases left in between. The sample originates from a study of T cell responses to AZD1222 COVID-19 vaccine. Study outcomes and limitations: Spike-specific TCR depth and breadth grew after two AZD1222 doses. Females outnumbered males among donors, who were mostly white British; clonal diversity was possibly underestimated.

TCRdb's copy holds only in-frame clones and misses some; the assay was immunoSEQ multiplex PCR. The table lists roughly 120,000 clones, around 85% of them singletons. The TCR comes from an adult in good health. The specimen was peripheral blood, collected on day 0 of AZD1222 vaccination. J is TRBJ2-1 and V is TRBV18; D may be TRBD2 (6 bases). CDR3 DNA sequence: TGTGCCAGCTCTACGGGAGTATTGGGTGAGCAGTTCTTC. It specifies CASSTGVLGEQFF.